This T cell receptor beta chain comes out of a study of vaccination and CD4 T cells after COVID-19. The Oncomine TCR Beta short-read assay was applied to DNA of cultured CD4+ T cells. A single record per CDR3 protein comes from TCRdb applying MiXCR to the PCR reads. The sample holds 8,100 or so distinct CDR3 sequences; approximately 54% are singletons and the top ten take approximately 22%. The germline V gene has CDR1 MNHEY and CDR2 SMNVEV (reference sequence). The CDR3 has 13 residues. Trimming stripped 4 bases from V and 6 bases from J, with 10 bases between. Sample treatment: roughly ten-day PBMC culture with coronavirus spike peptide pools or control peptides (ViraFEST assay). With regard to this clonotype: As yet, its antigen is unknown.

The sample was CD4+ T cells from blood, cultured in vitro. The TCR was taken from a human donor who had recovered from COVID-19. The rearrangement uses TRBV27 and TRBJ2-1, with D possibly being TRBD1 (6 bases). CDR3 nucleotide sequence: TGTGCCAGCAGTTCCTGGGACACCAATGAGCAGTTCTTC. Translated, it gives CASSSWDTNEQFF.